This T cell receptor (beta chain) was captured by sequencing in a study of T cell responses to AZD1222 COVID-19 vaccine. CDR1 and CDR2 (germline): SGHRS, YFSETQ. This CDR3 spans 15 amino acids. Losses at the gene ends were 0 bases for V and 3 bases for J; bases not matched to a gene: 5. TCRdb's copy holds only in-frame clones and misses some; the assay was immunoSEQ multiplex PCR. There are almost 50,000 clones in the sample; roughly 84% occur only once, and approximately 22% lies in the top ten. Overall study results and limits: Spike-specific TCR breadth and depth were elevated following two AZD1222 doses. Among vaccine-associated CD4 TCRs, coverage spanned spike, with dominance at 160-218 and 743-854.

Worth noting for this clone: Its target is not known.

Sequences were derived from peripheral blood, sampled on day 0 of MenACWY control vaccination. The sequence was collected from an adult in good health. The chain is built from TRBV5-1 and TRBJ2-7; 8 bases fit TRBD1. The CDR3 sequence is CASSLETGAHYEQYF. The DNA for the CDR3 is TGCGCCAGCAGCTTGGAGACAGGGGCACACTACGAGCAGTACTTC.